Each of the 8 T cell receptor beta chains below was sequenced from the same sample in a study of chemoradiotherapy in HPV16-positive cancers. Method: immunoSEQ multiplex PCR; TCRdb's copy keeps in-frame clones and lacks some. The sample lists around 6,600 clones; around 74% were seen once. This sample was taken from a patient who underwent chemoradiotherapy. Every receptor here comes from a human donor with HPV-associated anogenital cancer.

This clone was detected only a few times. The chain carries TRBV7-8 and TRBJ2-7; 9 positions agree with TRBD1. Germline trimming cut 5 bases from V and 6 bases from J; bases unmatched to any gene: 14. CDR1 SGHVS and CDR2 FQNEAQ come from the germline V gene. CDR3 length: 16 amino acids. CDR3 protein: CASSLSTGGAFFEQYF. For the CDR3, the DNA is TGTGCCAGCAGCCTTTCTACAGGGGGCGCGTTCTTCGAGCAGTACTTC.

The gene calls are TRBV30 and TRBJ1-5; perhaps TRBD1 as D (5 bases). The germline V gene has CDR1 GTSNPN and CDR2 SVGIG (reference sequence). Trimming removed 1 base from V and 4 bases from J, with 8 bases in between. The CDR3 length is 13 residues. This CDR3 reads CAWSGRGNQPQHF. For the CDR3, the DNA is TGTGCCTGGAGTGGCCGGGGGAATCAGCCCCAGCATTTT.

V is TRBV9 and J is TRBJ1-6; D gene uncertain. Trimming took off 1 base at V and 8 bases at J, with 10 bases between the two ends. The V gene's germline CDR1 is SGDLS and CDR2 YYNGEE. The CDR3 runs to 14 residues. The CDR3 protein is CASSVMSSDSPLHF. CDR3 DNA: TGTGCCAGCAGCGTAATGAGTTCAGATTCACCCCTCCACTTT.

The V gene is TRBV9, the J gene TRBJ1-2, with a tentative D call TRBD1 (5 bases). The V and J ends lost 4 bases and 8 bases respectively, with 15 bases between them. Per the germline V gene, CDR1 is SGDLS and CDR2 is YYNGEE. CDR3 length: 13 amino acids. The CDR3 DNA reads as TGTGCCAGCAGCTCTCAGGGACCTTACGGCTACACCTTC. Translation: CASSSQGPYGYTF.

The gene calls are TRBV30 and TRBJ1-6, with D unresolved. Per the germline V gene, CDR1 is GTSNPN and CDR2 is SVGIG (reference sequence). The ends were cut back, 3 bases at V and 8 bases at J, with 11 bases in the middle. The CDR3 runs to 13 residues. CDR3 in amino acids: CAWRAKDYSPLHF. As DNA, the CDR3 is TGTGCCTGGAGGGCTAAGGACTATTCACCCCTCCACTTT.

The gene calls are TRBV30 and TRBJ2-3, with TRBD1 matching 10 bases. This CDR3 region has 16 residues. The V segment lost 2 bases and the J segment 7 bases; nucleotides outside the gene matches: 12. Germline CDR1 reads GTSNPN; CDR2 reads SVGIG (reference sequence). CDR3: CAWSSPTGGNINTQYF. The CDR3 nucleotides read TGTGCCTGGAGTTCCCCGACAGGGGGCAATATAAATACGCAGTATTTT. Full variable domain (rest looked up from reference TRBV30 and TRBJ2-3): SQTIHQWPATLVQPVGSPLSLECTVEGTSNPNLYWYRQAAGRGLQLLFYSVGIGQISSEVPQNLSASRPQDRQFILSSKKLLLSDSGFYLCAWSSPTGGNINTQYFGPGTRLTVL.

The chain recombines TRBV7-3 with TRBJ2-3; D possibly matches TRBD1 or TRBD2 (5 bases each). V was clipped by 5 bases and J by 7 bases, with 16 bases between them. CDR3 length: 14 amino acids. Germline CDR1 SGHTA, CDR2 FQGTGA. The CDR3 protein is CASSLGGDQNTQYF. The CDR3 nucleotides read TGTGCCAGCAGCCTTGGGGGTGATCAGAATACGCAGTATTTT. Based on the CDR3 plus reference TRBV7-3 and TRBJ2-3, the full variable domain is GAGVSQTPSNKVTEKGKYVELRCDPISGHTALYWYRQSLGQGPEFLIYFQGTGAADDSGLPNDRFFAVRPEGSVSTLKIQRTERGDSAVYLCASSLGGDQNTQYFGPGTRLTVL.

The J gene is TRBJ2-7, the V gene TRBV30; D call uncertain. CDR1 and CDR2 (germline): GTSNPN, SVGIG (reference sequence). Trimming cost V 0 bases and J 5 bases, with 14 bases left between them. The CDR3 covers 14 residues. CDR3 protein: CAWSVIGIPNEQYF. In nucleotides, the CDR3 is TGTGCCTGGAGTGTAATAGGAATCCCCAACGAGCAGTACTTC.